This entry features one T cell receptor (beta chain) sequence. Since a much larger clone is just one base distant, this may be a read error. The data were obtained in a study of Graves' ophthalmopathy and Graves' hyperthyroidism. The germline CDR1 and CDR2 sequences are KGHDR and SFDVKD. This CDR3 is built from 13 residues. V shed 3 bases and J shed 4 bases, with 8 bases lying between them. Amplified material comprised TCR beta CDR3 regions derived from RNA transcripts. First-round RT-PCR relied on HTBI primers, and a second-round multiplex PCR came next. TCRdb ran MiXCR on the multiplex PCR reads and lists one entry per CDR3 protein. The sample yields 350,000 or so distinct CDR3 sequences, 17% seen once.

The TCR comes from an adult man with Graves' ophthalmopathy. The chain couples TRBV24-1 to TRBJ1-2; D ambiguous. Sequencing was done on a sample of peripheral blood. This CDR3 is CATSDRRAYGYTF. As DNA, the CDR3 is TGTGCCACCAGTGATAGGCGGGCCTATGGCTACACCTTC.